The 24 T cell receptor beta chains below come from one sample, sequenced in a study of T cells in Graves' hyperthyroidism and ophthalmopathy. Amplification yielded TCR beta CDR3 regions, with RNA transcripts as the source. During a first-round RT-PCR of the TCR CDR3, the HTBI primer set was used. A single record per CDR3 protein comes from TCRdb applying MiXCR to the multiplex PCR reads. The sample contains some 550,000 distinct CDR3 sequences, approximately 15% of which appear only once. Sequences were obtained from blood. Receptor source: a woman aged 40 to 50 with Graves' ophthalmopathy.

In this sample, this clonotype turned up many times. The chain links TRBV5-1 to TRBJ2-5; D may be TRBD2 (6 bases). Germline V lookup: CDR1 SGHRS, CDR2 YFSETQ. This CDR3 region has 15 residues. Trimming pared 4 bases from V and 5 bases from J, leaving 18 bases between. The CDR3 spells CASSRAGQGEETQYF. CDR3 coding DNA: TGCGCCAGCAGCCGCGCGGGGCAGGGCGAGGAGACCCAGTACTTC.

This clonotype appeared many times. V gene TRBV28 combines with J gene TRBJ1-5, with 9 bases that match TRBD1. The CDR3 is 16 amino acids. CDR1 is MDHEN, CDR2 SYDVKM, per germline. The J segment lost 6 bases and the V segment lost 7 bases, leaving 13 bases of the junction unmatched. CDR3 loop: CASTSSMGQGSQPQHF. Here the CDR3 DNA reads TGTGCCAGCACCTCCTCCATGGGACAGGGTAGTCAGCCCCAGCATTTT.

This clonotype was observed at least ten times. The V call is TRBV7-8, the J call TRBJ2-6, with 11 positions matching TRBD1. Germline V gives CDR1 SGHVS, CDR2 FQNEAQ. CDR3 size: 19 residues. V lost 5 bases, J lost 0 bases, and 9 bases stayed unmatched. CDR3 in amino acids: CASSANTGTGGSGANVLTF. The CDR3 nucleotides are TGTGCCAGCAGCGCCAACACCGGGACAGGGGGCTCTGGGGCCAACGTCCTGACTTTC. Using reference TRBV7-8 and TRBJ2-6 for the parts outside the CDR3, the full variable domain is GAGVSQSPRYKVAKRGQDVALRCDPISGHVSLFWYQQALGQGPEFLTYFQNEAQLDKSGLPSDRFFAERPEGSVSTLKIQRTQQEDSAVYLCASSANTGTGGSGANVLTFGAGSRLTVL.

For this clonotype: It may be a read error: a sequence one base away is much more abundant. The J gene is TRBJ2-7, the V gene TRBV6-1; D perhaps matches TRBD2 (6 bases). The CDR3 is 13 amino acids. From germline, CDR1 is MNHNS and CDR2 SASEGT. The CDR3: CACSPTGVYEQYF. In DNA form, the CDR3 reads TGTGCCTGCAGCCCCACGGGGGTTTACGAGCAGTACTTC.

The rearrangement uses TRBV7-9 and TRBJ1-4; 10 positions agree with TRBD1. The CDR3 totals 15 residues. In germline, CDR1 is SEHNR, CDR2 FQNEAQ (reference sequence). V shed 5 bases and J 8 bases; nucleotides not matched to a gene: 8. CDR3 amino acids: CASSAPGQGREKLFF. In DNA form, the CDR3 reads TGTGCCAGCAGCGCTCCGGGACAGGGGCGGGAAAAACTGTTTTTT.

This clonotype appeared many times. The V call is TRBV5-5, the J call TRBJ2-1; D not certain. Germline CDR1 SGHKS, CDR2 YYEKEE (reference sequence). This CDR3 comprises 13 residues. Trimming took off 5 bases at V and 7 bases at J, with 13 bases between the two ends. The CDR3 bases are TGTGCCAGCAGTCGCCAATGGGGAAATGAGCAGTTCTTC. It codes for CASSRQWGNEQFF.

This clonotype came up many times. The rearrangement joins TRBV11-2 to TRBJ2-5, with D unresolved. Germline V gives CDR1 SGHAT, CDR2 FQNNGV. Trimming removed 1 base from V and 4 bases from J, with 13 bases in between. The CDR3 contains 15 residues. The CDR3 loop is CASSLGGALRETQYF. CDR3 nucleotide sequence: TGTGCCAGCAGCTTAGGGGGTGCGTTACGAGAGACCCAGTACTTC.

The table lists this clonotype with many counts. The genes are TRBV2 and TRBJ2-5; no reliable D call. This CDR3 is built from 12 residues. Trimming cost V 7 bases and J 1 base, with 7 bases left between them. Germline V gives CDR1 SNHLY, CDR2 FYNNEI. The CDR3 sequence: CASNGRQETQYF. For the CDR3, the DNA is TGTGCCAGCAACGGACGCCAAGAGACCCAGTACTTC.

Regarding this clonotype: A read error may be the cause here, since a much bigger clone is one base away. The CDR3 DNA sequence: TGTGCCAGCAGCCAAGATCGCGGGGGCCCCTACAATGAGCAGTTCTTC. Its translation is CASSQDRGGPYNEQFF. The rearrangement links TRBV3-1 to TRBJ2-1; a possible D gene is TRBD2 (7 bases). In germline, CDR1 is LGHDT, CDR2 YNNKEL (reference sequence). Trimming stripped 0 bases from V and 2 bases from J, with 11 bases between. The CDR3 is 16 amino acids.

This clonotype has at least ten counts. J is TRBJ2-3 and V is TRBV28; TRBD2 aligns across 11 bases. Looked up from germline, CDR1 is MDHEN and CDR2 is SYDVKM. CDR3 length: 18 amino acids. V shed 2 bases and J 5 bases; nucleotides not matched to a gene: 12. The CDR3 sequence: CASSLALLLAGVQDTQYF. CDR3 sequence (DNA): TGTGCCAGCAGTTTAGCCCTCCTACTAGCGGGAGTACAAGATACGCAGTATTTT.

This clonotype was seen only a few times. The chain employs TRBV10-3 and TRBJ1-2, with D uncertain. This CDR3 region has 11 residues. Germline lookup yields CDR1 ENHRY and CDR2 SYGVKD. V was clipped by 10 bases and J by 7 bases, with 13 bases between them. The CDR3 here is CATTGGSGYTF. The CDR3 region has the DNA TGTGCCACCACTGGCGGCTCTGGCTACACCTTC.

The chain is built from TRBV28 and TRBJ2-7; D is possibly TRBD1 (6 bases). CDR3 length equals 13 residues. Germline V gene lookup returns CDR1 MDHEN and CDR2 SYDVKM. Trimming left V 5 bases short and J 5 bases short, with 13 bases between. In nucleotides, the CDR3 is TGTGCCAGCAGTACAGGGTCTATCAACGAGCAGTACTTC. Protein sequence: CASSTGSINEQYF.

J is TRBJ1-5 and V is TRBV12-3 or TRBV12-4, with D hard to call. CDR3 length: 13 residues. The V end lost 8 bases, the J end lost 4 bases, and 12 bases lay between the germline ends. The CDR3 DNA follows: TGTGCCAGCCTGGGCGGGGATAATCAGCCCCAGCATTTT. Its protein product is CASLGGDNQPQHF.

This clonotype was seen more than once but under ten times. The chain uses TRBV28 and TRBJ2-5; D not certain. The CDR3 is 13 amino acids. Per germline, CDR1 MDHEN and CDR2 SYDVKM. The germline V and J ends were trimmed by 1 base and 5 bases, with 8 bases remaining between them. The CDR3 sequence is CASSLSSAETQYF. CDR3 sequence (DNA): TGTGCCAGCAGTTTATCGAGTGCCGAGACCCAGTACTTC.

This clonotype has a handful of counts. CDR3 amino acids: CATALAGLNTGELFF. In DNA, the CDR3 is TGTGCCACGGCCCTAGCGGGGCTGAACACCGGGGAGCTGTTTTTT. J is TRBJ2-2 and V is TRBV6-1; TRBD2 matches 9 bases. The V gene end was trimmed by 10 bases and the J gene end by 1 base; junction bases not matched to a gene: 7. Looked up from germline, CDR1 is MNHNS and CDR2 is SASEGT. The CDR3 is 15 amino acids.

To note about this clonotype: This may stem from a read error, because a much larger clone lies one nucleotide away. CDR3 nucleotides: TGTGCCAGCAAGGCGTGGAGCCCCTACGAGCAGTACTTC. Protein product: CASKAWSPYEQYF. The rearrangement links TRBV6-1 to TRBJ2-7, with D unresolved. Germline CDR1 and CDR2: MNHNS and SASEGT. This CDR3 comprises 13 residues. With 7 bases removed from V and 2 bases from J, the gap between germline ends came to 12 bases.

This clonotype appeared a few times. This chain uses TRBV2 with TRBJ2-1; 7 bases map to TRBD2. The CDR3 is 13 residues long. The V segment lost 7 bases and the J segment 8 bases; nucleotides outside the gene matches: 8. Germline assignment: CDR1 SNHLY and CDR2 FYNNEI. The DNA for the CDR3 is TGTGCCAGCATCCAGCGGGAAGGCCATGAGCAGTTCTTC. Amino acid sequence: CASIQREGHEQFF.

A few counts support this clonotype. In DNA, the CDR3 is TGCAGTGCTAGGCAGGACAGTGAAAAACTGTTTTTT. Protein: CSARQDSEKLFF. The chain has TRBV20-1 and TRBJ1-4; tentative D call: TRBD1 (6 bases). This CDR3 has 12 residues. The germline gives CDR1 DFQATT, CDR2 SNEGSKA (reference sequence). V was shortened by 3 bases and J by 7 bases, with 9 bases between the two germline ends.

The sample holds many counts of this clonotype. This rearrangement joins TRBV18 to TRBJ2-3; 7 positions match TRBD2. The germline V gene encodes CDR1 KGHSH and CDR2 LQKENI. The V and J ends lost 2 bases and 4 bases, in that order; junction bases with no gene match: 6. The CDR3 totals 15 residues. DNA of the CDR3: TGTGCCAGCTCACCATGGACTAGTCATTCAGATACGCAGTATTTT. The encoded protein is CASSPWTSHSDTQYF.

This clonotype was observed a handful of times. The chain carries TRBV6-1 and TRBJ1-5, with unresolved D. The germline V gene has CDR1 MNHNS and CDR2 SASEGT. The CDR3 totals 15 residues. Trimming stripped 1 base from V and 3 bases from J, with 10 bases between. CDR3 in amino acids: CASSEGRVTNQPQHF. The CDR3, as DNA: TGTGCCAGCAGTGAAGGCCGGGTCACCAATCAGCCCCAGCATTTT.

This chain connects TRBV28 to TRBJ1-1; perhaps TRBD1 as D (5 bases). The CDR3 runs 16 residues. CDR1 is MDHEN and CDR2 is SYDVKM in the germline V gene. The V end was cut by 2 bases, the J end by 5 bases, with 18 bases between. CDR3: CASSLRFKGSRTEAFF. CDR3 DNA: TGTGCCAGCAGTTTAAGATTTAAGGGGTCGCGGACTGAAGCTTTCTTT.

The chain employs TRBV20-1 and TRBJ2-3; the D gene could be TRBD1 or TRBD2 (5 bases each). V lost 3 bases and J lost 2, with 15 bases in between. Germline CDR1 reads DFQATT; CDR2 reads SNEGSKA (reference sequence). The CDR3 totals 15 residues. CDR3 amino acids: CSASSSGTITDTQYF. In DNA form, the CDR3 reads TGCAGTGCTAGCTCTAGTGGGACCATCACAGATACGCAGTATTTT.

The chain recombines TRBV5-5 with TRBJ2-7, with TRBD1 matching over 7 bases. The V gene's germline CDR1 is SGHKS and CDR2 YYEKEE (reference sequence). The trim removed 4 bases at V and 2 bases at J, leaving 21 bases unmatched. CDR3 size: 19 residues. The CDR3 sequence is CASSPRVYPGKQGTYEQYF. The CDR3 DNA follows: TGTGCCAGCAGCCCCCGTGTCTATCCGGGGAAACAGGGGACCTACGAGCAGTACTTC.

The V gene is TRBV11-2, the J gene TRBJ1-1; D possibly corresponds to TRBD1 (6 bases). Trimming took off 5 bases at V and 6 bases at J, with 19 bases between the two ends. This CDR3 spans 15 amino acids. In germline, CDR1 is SGHAT, CDR2 FQNNGV. As DNA, the CDR3 is TGTGCCAGCAGCCTACTTTCCGGGACACCTTCTGAAGCTTTCTTT. Translated: CASSLLSGTPSEAFF.